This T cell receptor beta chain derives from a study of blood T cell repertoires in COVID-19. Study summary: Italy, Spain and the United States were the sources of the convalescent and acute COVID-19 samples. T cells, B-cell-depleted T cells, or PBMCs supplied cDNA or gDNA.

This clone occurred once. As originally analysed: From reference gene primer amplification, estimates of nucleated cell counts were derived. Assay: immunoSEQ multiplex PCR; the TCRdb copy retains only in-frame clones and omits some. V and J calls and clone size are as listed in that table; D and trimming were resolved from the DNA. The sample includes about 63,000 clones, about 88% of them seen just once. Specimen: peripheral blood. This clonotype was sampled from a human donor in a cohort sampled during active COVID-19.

The CDR3 is CASSLKSGQGNQPQHF. CDR3 bases: TGTGCCAGCAGCTTGAAATCGGGACAGGGGAACCAGCCCCAGCATTTT. The rearrangement joins TRBV5-6 to TRBJ1-5; 10 positions match TRBD1. Germline assignment: CDR1 SGHDT and CDR2 YYEEEE. The V and J ends lost 1 base and 7 bases, in that order; junction bases with no gene match: 8. This CDR3 contains 16 residues. The variable domain in full, with the rest retrieved from reference TRBV5-6 and TRBJ1-5, is DAGVTQSPTHLIKTRGQQVTLRCSPKSGHDTVSWYQQALGQGPQFIFQYYEEEERQRGNFPDRFSGHQFPNYSSELNVNALLLGDSALYLCASSLKSGQGNQPQHFGDGTRLSIL.